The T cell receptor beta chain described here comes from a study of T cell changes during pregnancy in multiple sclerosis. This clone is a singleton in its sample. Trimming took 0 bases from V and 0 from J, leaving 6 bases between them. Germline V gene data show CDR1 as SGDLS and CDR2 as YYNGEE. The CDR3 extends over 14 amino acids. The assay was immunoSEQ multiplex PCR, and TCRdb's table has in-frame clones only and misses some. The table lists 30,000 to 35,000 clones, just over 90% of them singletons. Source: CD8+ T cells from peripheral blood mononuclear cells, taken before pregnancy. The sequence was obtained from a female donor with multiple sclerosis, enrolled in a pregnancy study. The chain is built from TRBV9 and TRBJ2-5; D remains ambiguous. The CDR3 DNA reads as TGTGCCAGCAGCGTAGAATCGGACCAAGAGACCCAGTACTTC. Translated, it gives CASSVESDQETQYF.